The 24 T cell receptor beta chains below all came from one sample that was sequenced in a study of blood T cell repertoires in COVID-19. Libraries were prepared by immunoSEQ multiplex PCR; TCRdb keeps only in-frame clonotypes and omits some of them. This table holds a few hundred thousand clones, approximately 83% found once. The sample was PBMCs or T cells enriched from blood (not recorded which). The source of these receptors is a woman aged 50 to 60 who had recovered from COVID-19.

V is TRBV25-1 and J is TRBJ2-3; D call uncertain. The germline CDR1 and CDR2 sequences are MGHDK and SYGVNS. With 3 bases removed from V and 6 bases from J, the gap between germline ends came to 7 bases. The CDR3 is made up of 12 amino acids. CDR3 DNA: TGTGCCAGCAGTGACCCGTTTGATACGCAGTATTTT. Translated, it gives CASSDPFDTQYF.

The chain combines TRBV5-1 with TRBJ2-5; TRBD2 matches at 10 bases. Germline loops: CDR1 SGHRS, CDR2 YFSETQ. With 0 bases clipped from V and 5 bases from J, the junction kept 4 bases outside the gene matches. CDR3 length equals 15 residues. CDR3 DNA sequence: TGCGCCAGCAGCTTGGTTAGCGGGAGGTGGGAGACCCAGTACTTC. This gives the protein CASSLVSGRWETQYF.

This clone was seen more than once but under ten times. The CDR3 sequence: CASSLDRAHNSPLHF. The CDR3 region has the DNA TGCGCCAGCAGCTTGGACAGGGCCCATAATTCACCCCTCCACTTT. The J gene is TRBJ1-6, the V gene TRBV5-1, with a tentative D call TRBD1 (6 bases). CDR3 length equals 15 residues. The germline CDR1 and CDR2 sequences are SGHRS and YFSETQ. Trimming removed 0 bases at V and 5 bases at J, with 9 bases between.

This chain links TRBV9 with TRBJ1-6; tentatively, D is TRBD1 (5 bases). The germline gives CDR1 SGDLS, CDR2 YYNGEE. The CDR3 is 15 amino acids. The V end lost 2 bases, the J end lost 7 bases, and 13 bases lay between the germline ends. CDR3 sequence (DNA): TGTGCCAGCAGCGTTGCGGGGGACCCAAATTCACCCCTCCACTTT. The encoded protein is CASSVAGDPNSPLHF.

This clone was seen only a few times. The chain employs TRBV7-2 and TRBJ2-7, with D tentatively TRBD1 (6 bases). Germline assignment: CDR1 SGHTA and CDR2 FQGNSA. With 0 bases removed from V and 2 bases from J, the gap between germline ends came to 11 bases. The CDR3 runs 15 residues. CDR3 DNA: TGTGCCAGCAGCTTAGCAAGGGGGAGCCCCTACGAGCAGTACTTC. It is translated as CASSLARGSPYEQYF.

The chain has TRBV28 and TRBJ1-2; TRBD1 matches 8 bases. CDR1 and CDR2 (germline): MDHEN, SYDVKM. This CDR3 contains 15 residues. The V and J ends lost 1 base and 6 bases, in that order; junction bases with no gene match: 7. CDR3 DNA: TGTGCCAGCAGTTTATTACAGGGGGAGATGAATGGCTACACCTTC. Its protein product is CASSLLQGEMNGYTF.

This chain connects TRBV2 to TRBJ1-3; D unclear. The CDR3 has 15 amino acids. The ends were cut back, 6 bases at V and 0 bases at J, with 12 bases in the middle. Germline assignment: CDR1 SNHLY and CDR2 FYNNEI. The chain's CDR3 is CASRIRLLSGNTIYF. The CDR3 DNA is TGTGCCAGCAGGATCAGGCTCCTCTCTGGAAACACCATATATTTT.

This clone showed up just once. The genes are TRBV6-2 or TRBV6-3 and TRBJ2-7; 8 positions match TRBD2. Trimming cost V 5 bases and J 4 bases; bases outside gene matches: 10. Germline CDR1 MNHEY, CDR2 SVGEGT. The CDR3 length is 15 residues. DNA of the CDR3: TGTGCCAGCAGTCTCGGGTGGACTAGCTCTTACGAGCAGTACTTC. It specifies CASSLGWTSSYEQYF.

The genes are TRBV6-5 and TRBJ1-2, with a tentative D call TRBD1 (5 bases). The germline V gene encodes CDR1 MNHEY and CDR2 SVGAGI. The CDR3 is 14 residues long. Trimming removed 2 bases at V and 4 bases at J, with 11 bases between. CDR3 region: CASSYAAQGYGYTF. The CDR3 nucleotides are TGTGCCAGCAGTTACGCCGCGCAGGGCTATGGCTACACCTTC.

This clone was recorded a few times. The V gene is TRBV9, the J gene TRBJ1-1, with TRBD1 identical over 9 bases. Germline V lookup: CDR1 SGDLS, CDR2 YYNGEE. The CDR3 runs to 18 residues. J gave up 4 bases and V 0 bases, and 13 bases lay outside the gene matches. As DNA, the CDR3 is TGTGCCAGCAGCGTAGGACGGGACAGGGAGGTTAAAGCCACTGAAGCTTTCTTT. The encoded protein is CASSVGRDREVKATEAFF.

This clone was counted a single time. The chain has TRBV7-9 and TRBJ2-5; D is possibly TRBD2 (6 bases). V was shortened by 1 base and J by 2 bases, with 8 bases between the two germline ends. This CDR3 spans 14 amino acids. In germline, CDR1 is SEHNR, CDR2 FQNEAQ (reference sequence). The CDR3 reads CASSLGRGQETQYF. The CDR3 region has the DNA TGTGCCAGCAGCTTAGGGAGGGGTCAAGAGACCCAGTACTTC.

CDR3 residues: CASSTSAASLLYTEAFF. As DNA, the CDR3 is TGTGCCAGCAGTACCTCCGCGGCCTCTCTTCTGTACACTGAAGCTTTCTTT. V gene TRBV28 combines with J gene TRBJ1-1; D not certain. Germline CDR1 and CDR2: MDHEN and SYDVKM. V gave up 5 bases and J gave up 3 bases, with 22 bases separating them. The CDR3 runs 17 residues.

This sequence joins TRBV11-3 and TRBJ2-1; D perhaps matches TRBD1 (5 bases). Germline loops: CDR1 SGHNT, CDR2 YENEEA. The CDR3 covers 13 residues. V lost 0 bases, J lost 9 bases, and 9 bases lay in between. The CDR3 loop reads CASSLEGPSEQFF. The CDR3 DNA sequence: TGTGCCAGCAGCTTAGAGGGGCCGAGTGAGCAGTTCTTC.

The CDR3 DNA follows: TGTGCCAGCTCACCTTCTAGCGGCTCACGAGAGACCCAGTACTTC. Translating it yields CASSPSSGSRETQYF. V is TRBV18 and J is TRBJ2-5; 7 nucleotides line up with TRBD2. Germline V gene data show CDR1 as KGHSH and CDR2 as LQKENI. J lost 4 bases, V lost 3 bases, and 8 bases had no gene match. The CDR3 totals 15 residues.

The rearrangement joins TRBV27 to TRBJ1-2, with D perhaps TRBD1 (6 bases). With 3 bases removed from V and 6 bases from J, the gap between germline ends came to 14 bases. The germline gives CDR1 MNHEY, CDR2 SMNVEV (reference sequence). The CDR3 runs to 14 residues. The CDR3: CASSFGAGANGYTF. CDR3 in DNA: TGTGCCAGCAGTTTCGGGGCAGGGGCTAATGGCTACACCTTC.

The V call is TRBV28, the J call TRBJ2-7; 9 bases align to TRBD1. Germline values: CDR1 MDHEN, CDR2 SYDVKM. The V gene end was trimmed by 5 bases and the J gene end by 5 bases; junction bases not matched to a gene: 7. This CDR3 comprises 14 residues. Here the CDR3 reads CASSERTGAHEQYF. CDR3 nucleotide sequence: TGTGCCAGCAGTGAGAGGACAGGGGCCCACGAGCAGTACTTC.

The chain has TRBV5-6 and TRBJ2-4; TRBD2 matches 9 bases. V trimming: 2 bases; J trimming: 3 bases; junction bases outside the gene matches: 9. The CDR3 covers 17 residues. Per the germline V gene, CDR1 is SGHDT and CDR2 is YYEEEE. CDR3 nucleotides: TGTGCCAGCAGCTTTTTGCGGGAGGGCCACGGCAAAAACATTCAGTACTTC. Its translation is CASSFLREGHGKNIQYF.

The table lists this clone with a count of one. V gene TRBV7-9 combines with J gene TRBJ1-5; TRBD1 is a possible D gene (5 bases). The length of the CDR3 is 14 residues. CDR1 and CDR2 (germline): SEHNR, FQNEAQ (reference sequence). Trimming shortened V by 5 bases and J by 5 bases, and 13 bases separated the two germline ends. For the CDR3, the DNA is TGTGCCAGCAGCCCGCCTGGGGCAGATCAGCCCCAGCATTTT. Translation: CASSPPGADQPQHF.

The chain uses TRBV5-1 and TRBJ2-7; tentative D call: TRBD2 (7 bases). The CDR3 covers 13 residues. V was shortened by 2 bases and J by 4 bases, with 10 bases between the two germline ends. Germline loops: CDR1 SGHRS, CDR2 YFSETQ. The CDR3 bases are TGCGCCAGCAGCTTCGGGGGGCGGTACGAGCAGTACTTC. As protein: CASSFGGRYEQYF.

This clone was counted only a few times. The chain carries TRBV7-2 and TRBJ1-6; possibly TRBD1 for D (6 bases). Germline V lookup: CDR1 SGHTA, CDR2 FQGNSA. Trimming removed 6 bases from V and 4 bases from J, with 13 bases in between. There are 15 residues in the CDR3. Here the CDR3 DNA reads TGTGCCAGCAGTTCTGGGACACAGTATAATTCACCCCTCCACTTT. Its protein product is CASSSGTQYNSPLHF.

The chain uses TRBV19 and TRBJ1-5, with 10 bases that match TRBD1. The CDR3 runs to 16 residues. The germline gives CDR1 LNHDA, CDR2 SQIVND (reference sequence). The junction had 7 bases not matched to a gene; V was cut back by 8 bases and J by 0 bases. As DNA, the CDR3 is TGTGCCAGTGGGGAGCGACAGGGGGCTAGCAATCAGCCCCAGCATTTT. It translates to CASGERQGASNQPQHF.

J is TRBJ2-1 and V is TRBV29-1; maybe TRBD1 (5 bases). This CDR3 spans 14 amino acids. Germline V gene data show CDR1 as SQVTM and CDR2 as ANQGSEA. V lost 7 bases and J lost 3, with 16 bases in between. The CDR3 DNA reads as TGCAGCGCCGAAGGGGCGTTGGTCTACAATGAGCAGTTCTTC. Its translation: CSAEGALVYNEQFF.

This rearrangement joins TRBV10-3 to TRBJ1-2; unclear D gene. This CDR3 spans 15 amino acids. The germline CDR1 and CDR2 sequences are ENHRY and SYGVKD. V was cut by 3 bases and J by 8 bases, with 19 bases left in between. CDR3 bases: TGTGCCATCAGTGATGCAGCCGCTCGGAGGTGGGGCTACACCTTC. Protein product: CAISDAAARRWGYTF.

The rearrangement uses TRBV9 and TRBJ1-2; D not certain. CDR1 is SGDLS and CDR2 is YYNGEE in the germline V gene. V was clipped by 3 bases and J by 4 bases, with 13 bases between them. The CDR3 loop spans 14 amino acids. The CDR3 coding sequence is TGTGCCAGCAGCGGGTGGCTCACCTCCTATGGCTACACCTTC. This sequence encodes CASSGWLTSYGYTF.